These 9 T cell receptor beta chains were all obtained from the same sample, sequenced in a study of blood T cell repertoires in COVID-19. The protocol was immunoSEQ multiplex PCR, while the TCRdb copy is restricted to in-frame clones and leaves out a portion. The sample holds about 170,000 clones, around four fifths seen once. Sequencing input: peripheral blood. The receptor set was obtained from a woman older than 75 with COVID-19, enrolled during active disease.

The chain employs TRBV2 and TRBJ1-2, with D possibly TRBD1 on 5 matching bases. V was cut by 6 bases and J by 5 bases, with 25 bases left in between. There are 17 residues in the CDR3. CDR1 SNHLY and CDR2 FYNNEI come from the germline V gene. The CDR3 loop reads CASRLFGGGRADYGYTF. The CDR3 nucleotides are TGTGCCAGCAGACTCTTTGGGGGGGGTAGAGCGGATTATGGCTACACCTTC.

The V and J genes are TRBV29-1 and TRBJ2-7; 8 nucleotides line up with TRBD1. This CDR3 is built from 12 residues. CDR1 and CDR2 from the germline V gene are SQVTM and ANQGSEA. Trimming at V came to 4 bases and at J to 5 bases, leaving 4 bases not matched to a gene. The CDR3 region has the DNA TGCAGCGTTGTGCGGGACAGGAACGAGCAGTACTTC. Translation gives CSVVRDRNEQYF.

The chain carries TRBV9 and TRBJ1-3, with D possibly being TRBD1 (5 bases). V was pared by 3 bases and J by 0 bases, with 13 bases between. The CDR3 has 16 residues. Germline-derived CDR1 and CDR2 are SGDLS and YYNGEE. The CDR3 bases are TGTGCCAGCAGCGCAGATCCAGGGTCCTCTGGAAACACCATATATTTT. Its translation is CASSADPGSSGNTIYF.

V gene TRBV19 combines with J gene TRBJ2-7, with 9 bases aligning to TRBD1. V dropped 2 bases and J dropped 5; count of bases not matched to a gene: 4. CDR3 size: 14 residues. Germline CDR1 reads LNHDA; CDR2 reads SQIVND (reference sequence). This CDR3 is CASSIWDRAHEQYF. In DNA, the CDR3 is TGTGCCAGTAGTATATGGGACAGGGCCCACGAGCAGTACTTC.

The chain joins TRBV12-3 or TRBV12-4 to TRBJ1-2; D is possibly TRBD1 (5 bases). The length of the CDR3 is 13 residues. Trimming cost V 6 bases and J 8 bases, with 16 bases left between them. The CDR3, as DNA: TGTGCCAGCAGGAGACAGCAACTACTAGGCTACACCTTC. Residues: CASRRQQLLGYTF.

This sequence joins TRBV6-6 and TRBJ1-1; D is ambiguous. Germline CDR1 MNHNY, CDR2 SVGAGI (reference sequence). The CDR3 consists of 12 residues. V gave up 8 bases and J gave up 4 bases, with 11 bases separating them. DNA of the CDR3: TGTGCCAGCGGCCCCGCAGGCACTGAAGCTTTCTTT. This encodes CASGPAGTEAFF.

The rearrangement links TRBV5-1 to TRBJ2-3, with TRBD1 identical over 8 bases. CDR3 length equals 13 residues. CDR1 SGHRS and CDR2 YFSETQ come from the germline V gene. The V segment lost 4 bases and the J segment 5 bases; nucleotides outside the gene matches: 3. CDR3 sequence reads: CASSRTGIDTQYF. The CDR3 nucleotides are TGCGCCAGCAGCCGGACAGGGATAGATACGCAGTATTTT. Full variable domain (missing parts from reference TRBV5-1 and TRBJ2-3): KAGVTQTPRYLIKTRGQQVTLSCSPISGHRSVSWYQQTPGQGLQFLFEYFSETQRNKGNFPGRFSGRQFSNSRSEMNVSTLELGDSALYLCASSRTGIDTQYFGPGTRLTVL.

This chain connects TRBV3-1 (or the pseudogene TRBV3-2) to TRBJ1-2, with D hard to call. The V end was cut by 4 bases, the J end by 1 base, with 7 bases between. This CDR3 region has 13 residues. Germline CDR1 is LGHDT and CDR2 is YNNKEL (reference sequence). CDR3 loop: CASSPRINYGYTF. The CDR3 region has the DNA TGTGCCAGCAGCCCGAGAATTAACTATGGCTACACCTTC.

CDR3 sequence (DNA): TGTGCCAGCAGCCGGACTAGCGGGGGCCTGAGCTCCTACGAGCAGTACTTC. This sequence encodes CASSRTSGGLSSYEQYF. The chain couples TRBV3-1 (or the pseudogene TRBV3-2) to TRBJ2-7; 13 positions match TRBD2. Germline-derived CDR1 and CDR2 are LGHDT and YNNKEL (reference sequence). V shed 4 bases and J 0 bases; nucleotides not matched to a gene: 6. The CDR3 is 17 residues long.